The clone carrying this TCR beta chain was recorded at least ten times. Its antigen is currently unknown. The sample comes from a study of T cells in Graves' hyperthyroidism and ophthalmopathy. General observations from the study: Blood also contained most expanded thyroid clonotypes above 0.001.

Clinical symptoms, serum thyroxine, TRAb, thyroid ultrasound and orbital computed tomography established diagnosis. The CDR3 contains 13 residues. With 9 bases removed from V and 6 bases from J, the gap between germline ends came to 15 bases. What was amplified from RNA transcripts were TCR beta CDR3 regions. Using the HTBI primer set, a first-round RT-PCR was run on the TCR CDR3. TCRdb ran MiXCR on the multiplex PCR reads and lists one entry per CDR3 protein. The top ten hold around two fifths of the sample, which has 90,000 to 120,000 distinct CDR3 sequences, around a sixth seen once. This receptor was taken from a woman aged 45-60 years with Graves' hyperthyroidism. The chain has TRBV12-3 or TRBV12-4 and TRBJ2-1; D could derive from TRBD1 or TRBD2 (5 bases each). Specimen: blood. CDR3 nucleotide sequence: TGTGCCAGTGGTAGGGACCCGCCCAATGAGCAGTTCTTC. Translation gives CASGRDPPNEQFF.